These 30 T cell receptor beta chains were sequenced from one sample in a study of OX40 agonist ivuxolimab in advanced cancers. Method: immunoSEQ multiplex PCR; TCRdb's copy keeps in-frame clones and lacks some. The table shows 90,000 to 100,000 clones, with nearly 90% occurring only once. The specimen was CD4+ or CD8+ T cells sorted from blood, collected in a trial of the OX40 agonist ivuxolimab. These receptors all come from an adult with an advanced solid tumor such as melanoma, head and neck, liver or kidney cancer.

This rearrangement joins TRBV19 to TRBJ2-1, with TRBD2 identical over 7 bases. With V trimmed by 6 bases and J by 5 bases, 10 bases remained unmatched. The CDR3 has 15 amino acids. In germline, CDR1 is LNHDA, CDR2 SQIVND (reference sequence). The CDR3 is CASSRGDGRNNEQFF. For the CDR3, the DNA is TGTGCCAGTAGCCGGGGGGACGGGAGGAACAATGAGCAGTTCTTC.

The V call is TRBV5-8, the J call TRBJ2-5, with TRBD1 matching over 9 bases. Germline loops: CDR1 SGHTS, CDR2 YDEGEE. This CDR3 contains 14 residues. The V gene end was trimmed by 2 bases and the J gene end by 5 bases; junction bases not matched to a gene: 4. The CDR3, as DNA: TGTGCCAGCAGCTTAACAGGGGGCTGGGAGACCCAGTACTTC. Its translation: CASSLTGGWETQYF.

The chain employs TRBV5-1 and TRBJ2-1; D remains unclear. This CDR3 is built from 11 residues. Germline V gene sequence: CDR1 SGHRS, CDR2 YFSETQ. CDR3 DNA sequence: TGCGCTACGCGGTGGGACAATGAGCAGTTCTTC. This codes for CATRWDNEQFF.

This chain uses TRBV6-5 with TRBJ2-7; D is uncertain. Germline assignment: CDR1 MNHEY and CDR2 SVGAGI. V gave up 5 bases and J gave up 4 bases, with 6 bases separating them. The CDR3 sequence is 11 residues long. DNA for the CDR3: TGTGCCAGCAGTGAAATGTACGAGCAGTACTTC. Amino acids: CASSEMYEQYF.

The rearrangement uses TRBV11-2 and TRBJ2-1; the D gene is possibly TRBD2 (5 bases). This CDR3 region has 12 residues. Germline CDR1 and CDR2: SGHAT and FQNNGV. V shed 5 bases and J shed 6 bases, with 8 bases lying between them. For the CDR3, the DNA is TGTGCCAGCAGCACCCGGGGCAATGAGCAGTTCTTC. Translating gives CASSTRGNEQFF.

The gene calls are TRBV9 and TRBJ2-3; 8 positions agree with TRBD2. CDR1 SGDLS and CDR2 YYNGEE come from the germline V gene. The J segment lost 3 bases and the V segment lost 0 bases, leaving 9 bases of the junction unmatched. The CDR3 contains 17 residues. CDR3 coding DNA: TGTGCCAGCAGCGTAGAAAGCGGGGGAGTTATAACAGATACGCAGTATTTT. Protein sequence: CASSVESGGVITDTQYF. Variable domain in full (rest from reference TRBV9 and TRBJ2-3): DSGVTQTPKHLITATGQRVTLRCSPRSGDLSVYWYQQSLDQGLQFLIQYYNGEERAKGNILERFSAQQFPDLHSELNLSSLELGDSALYFCASSVESGGVITDTQYFGPGTRLTVL.

The rearrangement links TRBV19 to TRBJ1-5; perhaps TRBD1 as D (6 bases). V was trimmed by 4 bases and J by 0 bases, leaving 16 bases between them. The CDR3 covers 17 residues. Germline CDR1 is LNHDA and CDR2 is SQIVND (reference sequence). The DNA of the CDR3 is TGTGCCAGTAGTAGGGGGCCTGTTCATTATAGCAATCAGCCCCAGCATTTT. As protein: CASSRGPVHYSNQPQHF.

The gene calls are TRBV5-1 and TRBJ2-1; 8 nucleotides agree with TRBD2. The trim removed 1 base at V and 8 bases at J, leaving 8 bases unmatched. The V gene's germline CDR1 is SGHRS and CDR2 YFSETQ. The CDR3 length is 15 residues. The DNA of the CDR3 is TGCGCCAGCAGCTTGAAAGCGGGAGTTCTCGATGAGCAGTTCTTC. This gives the protein CASSLKAGVLDEQFF.

The chain recombines TRBV2 with TRBJ1-5; 10 nucleotides match TRBD1. CDR1 is SNHLY and CDR2 is FYNNEI in the germline V gene. The V segment lost 5 bases and the J segment 5 bases; nucleotides outside the gene matches: 3. The CDR3 spans 14 residues. The CDR3: CASSMDRGYQPQHF. The CDR3 DNA sequence: TGTGCCAGCAGTATGGACAGGGGGTATCAGCCCCAGCATTTT.

The CDR3 spells CASSFVAGGPREQYF. CDR3 DNA: TGTGCCAGCAGCTTTGTAGCGGGAGGGCCCAGAGAGCAGTACTTC. This chain uses TRBV7-6 with TRBJ2-7, with 11 nucleotides matching TRBD2. The CDR3 loop spans 15 amino acids. Germline trimming cut 3 bases from V and 7 bases from J; bases unmatched to any gene: 8. Germline CDR1 is SGHVS and CDR2 is FNYEAQ.

The chain combines TRBV19 with TRBJ2-3; no firm D call. V was cut by 3 bases and J by 10 bases, with 17 bases left in between. Germline CDR1 and CDR2: LNHDA and SQIVND (reference sequence). This CDR3 has 14 residues. In DNA, the CDR3 is TGTGCCAGTAGTATCGCGGTCCATTTAGAGGCGCAGTATTTT. This gives the protein CASSIAVHLEAQYF.

This clone was counted a few times. The chain has TRBV7-8 and TRBJ1-5; 7 nucleotides align to TRBD1. J was trimmed by 2 bases and V by 7 bases; bases with no gene match: 5. Per the germline V gene, CDR1 is SGHVS and CDR2 is FQNEAQ. The CDR3 runs 14 residues. The CDR3 spells CASNKGARNQPQHF. CDR3 DNA sequence: TGTGCCAGCAATAAGGGGGCCCGCAATCAGCCCCAGCATTTT.

Only one count was recorded for this clone. The gene calls are TRBV20-1 and TRBJ2-7; D unclear. This CDR3 is built from 10 residues. Germline loops: CDR1 DFQATT, CDR2 SNEGSKA (reference sequence). V was shortened by 8 bases and J by 5 bases, with 10 bases between the two germline ends. The CDR3 DNA reads TGCAGTACCCGAATCCACGAGCAGTACTTC. Translated: CSTRIHEQYF.

The chain recombines TRBV2 with TRBJ2-3; TRBD1 is a possible D gene (6 bases). The CDR3 runs 15 residues. Germline assignment: CDR1 SNHLY and CDR2 FYNNEI. V lost 5 bases to trimming and J lost 4 bases, with 16 bases between them. The CDR3 DNA reads TGTGCCAGCAGTTCGAGGACAGCCAAGGCAGATACGCAGTATTTT. Translation: CASSSRTAKADTQYF. Full variable domain (missing parts from reference TRBV2 and TRBJ2-3): EPEVTQTPSHQVTQMGQEVILRCVPISNHLYFYWYRQILGQKVEFLVSFYNNEISEKSEIFDDQFSVERPDGSNFTLKIRSTKLEDSAMYFCASSSRTAKADTQYFGPGTRLTVL.

V and J are TRBV7-9 and TRBJ1-1; TRBD1 matches at 7 bases. This CDR3 spans 12 amino acids. Germline V CDR1 and CDR2: SEHNR, FQNEAQ (reference sequence). V trimming: 1 base; J trimming: 11 bases; junction bases outside the gene matches: 4. The CDR3: CASSLGQGDAFF. Here the CDR3 DNA reads TGTGCCAGCAGCTTAGGACAGGGAGACGCTTTCTTT.

With respect to this clone: The sample contains more than one DNA sequence encoding this CDR3. This chain connects TRBV27 to TRBJ2-7; 12 positions match TRBD2. With 5 bases clipped from V and 2 bases from J, the junction kept 1 base outside the gene matches. Germline CDR1 and CDR2: MNHEY and SMNVEV (reference sequence). CDR3 length: 14 residues. CDR3 sequence: CASSLAGGPYEQYF. DNA of the CDR3: TGTGCCAGCAGTCTAGCGGGAGGGCCCTACGAGCAGTACTTC.

This sequence joins TRBV11-3 and TRBJ2-3; unclear D gene. Trimming shortened V by 1 base and J by 4 bases, and 6 bases separated the two germline ends. The CDR3 length is 13 residues. Germline loops: CDR1 SGHNT, CDR2 YENEEA. CDR3 sequence reads: CASSLGVSDTQYF. In DNA, the CDR3 is TGTGCCAGCAGCTTAGGGGTGTCAGATACGCAGTATTTT.

The genes are TRBV6-5 and TRBJ1-6; a possible D gene is TRBD1 (5 bases). Germline V gene data show CDR1 as MNHEY and CDR2 as SVGAGI. Trimming stripped 2 bases from V and 9 bases from J, with 17 bases between. The CDR3 totals 16 residues. CDR3 sequence reads: CASSYAPGRSGSPLHF. CDR3 DNA sequence: TGTGCCAGCAGTTACGCCCCGGGACGTTCGGGTTCACCCCTCCACTTT.

DNA of the CDR3: TGTGCCAGCAGTTTTGGAGGGCCCCCGCCCGAGCAGTACTTC. Amino acids: CASSFGGPPPEQYF. V is TRBV28 and J is TRBJ2-7; D perhaps matches TRBD2 (6 bases). The CDR3 has 14 residues. Germline V gene sequence: CDR1 MDHEN, CDR2 SYDVKM. Trimming stripped 3 bases from V and 6 bases from J, with 15 bases between.

The chain joins TRBV5-1 to TRBJ2-7; D is perhaps TRBD1 or TRBD2 (5 bases each). This CDR3 comprises 16 residues. Germline V gene sequence: CDR1 SGHRS, CDR2 YFSETQ. V dropped 0 bases and J dropped 2 bases, with 15 bases sitting between them. The CDR3 coding sequence is TGCGCCAGCAGCTTGGCGGGGCCGGTAGGCACCTACGAGCAGTACTTC. It codes for CASSLAGPVGTYEQYF.

The J gene is TRBJ2-5, the V gene TRBV6-1; D is unresolved. CDR3 size: 11 residues. In germline, CDR1 is MNHNS, CDR2 SASEGT. V shed 6 bases and J shed 4 bases, with 6 bases lying between them. This CDR3 reads CASRDRETQYF. The CDR3 DNA reads as TGTGCCAGCAGAGATAGAGAGACCCAGTACTTC.

The chain couples TRBV7-9 to TRBJ2-7; D is undetermined. Trimming shortened V by 5 bases and J by 3 bases, and 11 bases separated the two germline ends. CDR1 SEHNR and CDR2 FQNEAQ come from the germline V gene (reference sequence). The CDR3 contains 13 residues. The CDR3 region has the DNA TGTGCCAGCAGCCAAGGAGTGTACTACGAGCAGTACTTC. Translating gives CASSQGVYYEQYF.

The CDR3, as DNA: TGTGCCAGCAGCTTAAGGCTAGCGGGGGGGTTCTCCTACAATGAGCAGTTCTTC. Translated, it gives CASSLRLAGGFSYNEQFF. This chain links TRBV7-7 with TRBJ2-1, with 12 bases fitting TRBD2. After removal of 2 bases from V and 0 bases from J, the junction contained 5 bases not matched to a gene. The germline V gene has CDR1 SSHAT and CDR2 FNYEAQ (reference sequence). The CDR3 spans 18 residues.

This clone was found once. The genes are TRBV5-1 and TRBJ1-1, with D unclear. V was trimmed by 4 bases and J by 5 bases, leaving 15 bases between them. CDR1 and CDR2 (germline): SGHRS, YFSETQ. The CDR3 contains 14 residues. CDR3 coding DNA: TGCGCCAGCAGCCCACAGTTTGTAGGGACTGAAGCTTTCTTT. As protein: CASSPQFVGTEAFF. The variable domain in full, completed from reference TRBV5-1 and TRBJ1-1, reads KAGVTQTPRYLIKTRGQQVTLSCSPISGHRSVSWYQQTPGQGLQFLFEYFSETQRNKGNFPGRFSGRQFSNSRSEMNVSTLELGDSALYLCASSPQFVGTEAFFGQGTRLTVV.

J is TRBJ2-7 and V is TRBV5-4; TRBD1 agrees at 10 bases. V trimming: 4 bases; J trimming: 11 bases; junction bases outside the gene matches: 6. The CDR3 runs 12 residues. Germline assignment: CDR1 SGHNT and CDR2 YYREEE (reference sequence). The DNA for the CDR3 is TGTGCCAGCAGCCCCGACAGGGGGCATAAGTACTTC. Translating gives CASSPDRGHKYF.

This chain connects TRBV7-3 to TRBJ2-1; weak D call: TRBD1 (6 bases). The V end lost 1 base, the J end lost 4 bases, and 14 bases lay between the germline ends. CDR1 is SGHTA and CDR2 is FQGTGA in the germline V gene. The CDR3 sequence is 16 residues long. CDR3 bases: TGTGCCAGCAGCTTAATAGGGGGTGTAGATTACAATGAGCAGTTCTTC. This sequence encodes CASSLIGGVDYNEQFF.

The chain uses TRBV27 and TRBJ2-6, with D uncertain. V lost 3 bases and J 4 bases, leaving 22 bases between the germline ends. The CDR3 runs to 19 residues. Germline CDR1 reads MNHEY; CDR2 reads SMNVEV (reference sequence). CDR3 DNA sequence: TGTGCCAGCAGTTTTGTTGGGTTACGCGGAACCACGGGGGCCAACGTCCTGACTTTC. Protein sequence: CASSFVGLRGTTGANVLTF.

The gene calls are TRBV27 and TRBJ2-7, with 7 positions matching TRBD2. This CDR3 is 13 amino acids long. CDR1 is MNHEY and CDR2 is SMNVEV in the germline V gene (reference sequence). Losses at the gene ends were 9 bases for V and 4 bases for J; bases not matched to a gene: 9. In DNA, the CDR3 is TGTGCCAGTAGGGGTCGGGGAGGGTACGAGCAGTACTTC. Protein: CASRGRGGYEQYF.

The chain joins TRBV19 to TRBJ1-5, with D perhaps matching TRBD1 (5 bases). Between the trimmed V and J ends, which lost 4 bases and 0 bases, there was a span of 13 bases. The CDR3 runs 16 residues. Per the germline V gene, CDR1 is LNHDA and CDR2 is SQIVND (reference sequence). For the CDR3, the DNA is TGTGCCAGTAGTACCAAGACAGTTAATAGCAATCAGCCCCAGCATTTT. Its translation: CASSTKTVNSNQPQHF.

The chain links TRBV9 to TRBJ2-3; D is unclear. CDR3 length equals 14 residues. Germline assignment: CDR1 SGDLS and CDR2 YYNGEE. V was pared by 3 bases and J by 0 bases, with 8 bases between. The CDR3 coding sequence is TGTGCCAGCAGCGCCCACCTTAGCACAGATACGCAGTATTTT. The encoded protein is CASSAHLSTDTQYF.